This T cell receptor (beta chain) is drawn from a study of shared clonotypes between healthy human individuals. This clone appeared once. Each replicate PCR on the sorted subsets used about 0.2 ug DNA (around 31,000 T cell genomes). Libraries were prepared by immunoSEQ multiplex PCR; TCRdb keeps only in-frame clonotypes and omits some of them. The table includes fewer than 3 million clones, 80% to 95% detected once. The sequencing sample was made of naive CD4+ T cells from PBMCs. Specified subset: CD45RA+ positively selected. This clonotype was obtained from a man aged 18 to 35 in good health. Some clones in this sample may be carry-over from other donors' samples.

The CDR3 protein is CASSIRPGSGRGGGQTGELFF. CDR3 DNA sequence: TGTGCCAGTAGTATTCGGCCGGGATCAGGTAGGGGTGGTGGACAGACCGGGGAGCTGTTTTTT. This chain connects TRBV19 to TRBJ2-2, with a tentative D call TRBD1 (6 bases). The CDR3 has 21 residues. V was cut by 3 bases and J by 5 bases, with 31 bases left in between. CDR1 and CDR2 (germline): LNHDA, SQIVND (reference sequence).